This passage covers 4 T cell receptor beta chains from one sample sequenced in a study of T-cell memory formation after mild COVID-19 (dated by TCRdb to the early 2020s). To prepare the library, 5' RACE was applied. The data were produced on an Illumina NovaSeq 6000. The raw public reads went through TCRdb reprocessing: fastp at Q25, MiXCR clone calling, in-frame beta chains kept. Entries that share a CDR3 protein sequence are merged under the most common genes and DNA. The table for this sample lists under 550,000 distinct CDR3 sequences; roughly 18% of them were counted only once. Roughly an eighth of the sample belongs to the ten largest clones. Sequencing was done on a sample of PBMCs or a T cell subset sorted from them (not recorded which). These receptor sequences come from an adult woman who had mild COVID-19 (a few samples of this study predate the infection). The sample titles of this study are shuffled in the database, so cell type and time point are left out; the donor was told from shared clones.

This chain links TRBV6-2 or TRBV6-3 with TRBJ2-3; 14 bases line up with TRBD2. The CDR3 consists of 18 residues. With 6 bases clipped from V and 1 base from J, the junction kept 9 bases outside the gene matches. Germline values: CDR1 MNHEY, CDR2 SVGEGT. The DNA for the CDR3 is TGTGCCAGCAGCTCGCCCGGGACTAGCGGGAGTGGCACAGATACGCAGTATTTT. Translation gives CASSSPGTSGSGTDTQYF.

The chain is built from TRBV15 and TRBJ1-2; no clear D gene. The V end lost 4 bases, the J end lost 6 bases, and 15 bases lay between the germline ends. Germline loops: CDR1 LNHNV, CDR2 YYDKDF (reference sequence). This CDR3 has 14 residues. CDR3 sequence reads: CATSTVLWEHGYTF. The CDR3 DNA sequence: TGTGCCACCAGCACCGTCCTTTGGGAACATGGCTACACCTTC. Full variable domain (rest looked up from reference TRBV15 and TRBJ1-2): DAMVIQNPRYQVTQFGKPVTLSCSQTLNHNVMYWYQQKSSQAPKLLFHYYDKDFNNEADTPDNFQSRRPNTSFCFLDIRSPGLGDTAMYLCATSTVLWEHGYTFGSGTRLTVV.

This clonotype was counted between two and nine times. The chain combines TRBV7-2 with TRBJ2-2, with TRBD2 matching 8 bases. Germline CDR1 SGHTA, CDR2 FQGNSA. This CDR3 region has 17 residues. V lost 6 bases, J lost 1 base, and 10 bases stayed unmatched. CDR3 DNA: TGTGCCAGCAGAAACCATCTCAGCGGGGGGAACACCGGGGAGCTGTTTTTT. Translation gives CASRNHLSGGNTGELFF.

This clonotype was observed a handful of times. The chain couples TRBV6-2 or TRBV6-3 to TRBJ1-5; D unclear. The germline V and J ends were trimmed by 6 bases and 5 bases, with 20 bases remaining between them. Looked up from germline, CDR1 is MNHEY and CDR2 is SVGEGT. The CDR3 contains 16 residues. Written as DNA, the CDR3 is TGTGCCAGCAGATTGACGCGGATCTCCGGGGATCAGCCCCAGCATTTT. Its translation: CASRLTRISGDQPQHF.